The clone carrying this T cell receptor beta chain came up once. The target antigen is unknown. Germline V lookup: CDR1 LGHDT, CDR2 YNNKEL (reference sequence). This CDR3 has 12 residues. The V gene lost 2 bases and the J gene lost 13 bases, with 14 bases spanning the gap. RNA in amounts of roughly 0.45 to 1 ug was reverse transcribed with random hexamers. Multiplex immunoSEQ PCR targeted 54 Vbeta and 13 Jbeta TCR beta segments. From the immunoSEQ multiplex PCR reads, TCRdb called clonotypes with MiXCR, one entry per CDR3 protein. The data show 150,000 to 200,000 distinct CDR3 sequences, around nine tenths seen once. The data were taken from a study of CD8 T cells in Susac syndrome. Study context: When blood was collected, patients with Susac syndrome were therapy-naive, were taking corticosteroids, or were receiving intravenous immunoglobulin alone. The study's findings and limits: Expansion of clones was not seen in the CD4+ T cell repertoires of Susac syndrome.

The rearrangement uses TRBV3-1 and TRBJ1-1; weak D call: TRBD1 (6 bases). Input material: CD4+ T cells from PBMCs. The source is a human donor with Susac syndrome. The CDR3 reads CASSQSGKGGFF. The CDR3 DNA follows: TGTGCCAGCAGCCAATCCGGGAAGGGGGGTTTCTTT.